The clone carrying this TCR beta chain was detected once. Profiled with immunoSEQ multiplex PCR; TCRdb holds only in-frame clones, not every one. Altogether fewer than 85,000 clones are present, more than 60% being singletons, with the ten largest covering less than 20%. These data belong to a study of blood T cell repertoires in COVID-19. Across the study: Nucleic acid was either cDNA or gDNA, and it came from T cells, B-cell-depleted T cells, or PBMCs.

The CDR3 runs 14 residues. Germline lookup yields CDR1 KGHSH and CDR2 LQKENI. V lost 3 bases to trimming and J lost 4 bases; unmatched junction nucleotides: 1. The chain recombines TRBV18 with TRBJ1-5; TRBD1 matches 9 bases. The clonotype was recovered from a woman older than 75 with active or convalescent COVID-19. Sample: peripheral blood. The CDR3 nucleotides read TGTGCCAGCTCACCTGACAGGGGGAATCAGCCCCAGCATTTT. Translated: CASSPDRGNQPQHF.